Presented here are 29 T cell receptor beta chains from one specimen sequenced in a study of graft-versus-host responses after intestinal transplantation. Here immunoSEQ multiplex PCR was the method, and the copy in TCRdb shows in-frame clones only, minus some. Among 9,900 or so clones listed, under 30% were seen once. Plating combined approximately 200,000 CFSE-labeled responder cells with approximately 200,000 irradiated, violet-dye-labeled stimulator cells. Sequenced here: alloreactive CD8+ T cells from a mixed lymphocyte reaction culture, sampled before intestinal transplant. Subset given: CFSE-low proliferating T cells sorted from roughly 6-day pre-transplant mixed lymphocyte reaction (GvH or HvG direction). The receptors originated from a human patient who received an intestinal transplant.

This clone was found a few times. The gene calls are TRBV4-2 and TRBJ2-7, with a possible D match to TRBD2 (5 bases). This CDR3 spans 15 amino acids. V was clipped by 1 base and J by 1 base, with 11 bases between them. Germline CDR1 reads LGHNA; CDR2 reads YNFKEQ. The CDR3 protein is CASSQVLGDSYEQYF. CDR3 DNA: TGTGCCAGCAGCCAAGTGCTCGGGGATTCCTACGAGCAGTACTTC.

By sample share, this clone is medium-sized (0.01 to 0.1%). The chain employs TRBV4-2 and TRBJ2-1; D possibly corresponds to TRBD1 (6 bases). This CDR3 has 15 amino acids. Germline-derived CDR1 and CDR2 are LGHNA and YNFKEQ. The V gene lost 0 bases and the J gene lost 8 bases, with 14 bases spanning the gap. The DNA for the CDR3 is TGTGCCAGCAGCCAAGATTGGGGGCGAGGGGATGAGCAGTTCTTC. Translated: CASSQDWGRGDEQFF.

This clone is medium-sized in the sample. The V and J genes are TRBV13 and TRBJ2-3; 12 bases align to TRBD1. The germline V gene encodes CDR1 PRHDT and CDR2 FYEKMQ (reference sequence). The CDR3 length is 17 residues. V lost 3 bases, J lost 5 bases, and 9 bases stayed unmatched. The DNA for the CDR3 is TGTGCCAGCAGCTTTTTCCGGGACAGGGGGCTGGGAGATACGCAGTATTTT. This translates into CASSFFRDRGLGDTQYF. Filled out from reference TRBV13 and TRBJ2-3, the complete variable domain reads AAGVIQSPRHLIKEKRETATLKCYPIPRHDTVYWYQQGPGQDPQFLISFYEKMQSDKGSIPDRFSAQQFSDYHSELNMSSLELGDSALYFCASSFFRDRGLGDTQYFGPGTRLTVL.

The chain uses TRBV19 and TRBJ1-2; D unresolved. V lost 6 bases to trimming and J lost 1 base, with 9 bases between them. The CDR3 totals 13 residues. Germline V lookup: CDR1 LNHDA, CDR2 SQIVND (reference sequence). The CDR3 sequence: CASSGGLNYGYTF. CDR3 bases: TGTGCCAGTAGCGGAGGACTTAACTATGGCTACACCTTC. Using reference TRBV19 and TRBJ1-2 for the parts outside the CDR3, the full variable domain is DGGITQSPKYLFRKEGQNVTLSCEQNLNHDAMYWYRQDPGQGLRLIYYSQIVNDFQKGDIAEGYSVSREKKESFPLTVTSAQKNPTAFYLCASSGGLNYGYTFGSGTRLTVV.

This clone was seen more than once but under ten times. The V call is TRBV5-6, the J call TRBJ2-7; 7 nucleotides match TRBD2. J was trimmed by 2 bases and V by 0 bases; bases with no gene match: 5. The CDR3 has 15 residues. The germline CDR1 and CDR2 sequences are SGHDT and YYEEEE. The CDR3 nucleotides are TGTGCCAGCAGCTTGGCCCTCGCGGGGGCCTACGAGCAGTACTTC. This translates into CASSLALAGAYEQYF.

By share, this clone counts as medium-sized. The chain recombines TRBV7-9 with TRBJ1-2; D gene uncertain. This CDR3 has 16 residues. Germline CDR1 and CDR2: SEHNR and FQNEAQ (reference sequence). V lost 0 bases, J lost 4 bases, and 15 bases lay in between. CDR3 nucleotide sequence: TGTGCCAGCAGCTTAGCGGGTGTGGAGAGCGCCTATGGCTACACCTTC. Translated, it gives CASSLAGVESAYGYTF.

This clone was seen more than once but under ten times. The CDR3 DNA reads as TGTGCCAGCAGCTCGACAGGGAGTGGCTATGGCTACACCTTC. Its protein product is CASSSTGSGYGYTF. The V and J genes are TRBV7-9 and TRBJ1-2; 7 bases map to TRBD1. CDR3 length equals 14 residues. Trimming took 4 bases from V and 4 from J; bases not matched to a gene: 6. CDR1 SEHNR and CDR2 FQNEAQ come from the germline V gene (reference sequence).

The DNA of the CDR3 is TGTGCCAGCATGGGACAGGGATACTATGGCTACACCTTC. It encodes CASMGQGYYGYTF. This chain links TRBV27 with TRBJ1-2, with 9 bases aligning to TRBD1. V shed 7 bases, J shed 3 bases, and the junction held 3 bases outside the gene matches. Germline CDR1 is MNHEY and CDR2 is SMNVEV (reference sequence). This CDR3 contains 13 residues.

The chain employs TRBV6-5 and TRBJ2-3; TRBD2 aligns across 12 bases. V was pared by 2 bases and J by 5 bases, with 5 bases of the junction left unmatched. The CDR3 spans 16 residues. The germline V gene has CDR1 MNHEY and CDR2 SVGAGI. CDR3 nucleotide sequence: TGTGCCAGCAGTTACGCTAGCGGGGGGGCCGTAGATACGCAGTATTTT. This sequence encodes CASSYASGGAVDTQYF.

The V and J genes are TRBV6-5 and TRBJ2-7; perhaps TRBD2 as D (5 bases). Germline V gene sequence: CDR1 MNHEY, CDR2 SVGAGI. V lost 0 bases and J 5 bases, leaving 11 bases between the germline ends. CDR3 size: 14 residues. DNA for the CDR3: TGTGCCAGCAGTTACTCAGATTCGAGGGACGAGCAGTACTTC. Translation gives CASSYSDSRDEQYF.

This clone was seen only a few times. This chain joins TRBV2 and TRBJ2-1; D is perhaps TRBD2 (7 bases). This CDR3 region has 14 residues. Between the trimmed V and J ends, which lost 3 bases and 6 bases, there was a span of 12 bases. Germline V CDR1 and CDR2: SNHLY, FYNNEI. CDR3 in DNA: TGTGCCAGCAGTGAGGGGGGGGCGATCAATGAGCAGTTCTTC. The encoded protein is CASSEGGAINEQFF. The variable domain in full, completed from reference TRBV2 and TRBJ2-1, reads EPEVTQTPSHQVTQMGQEVILRCVPISNHLYFYWYRQILGQKVEFLVSFYNNEISEKSEIFDDQFSVERPDGSNFTLKIRSTKLEDSAMYFCASSEGGAINEQFFGPGTRLTVL.

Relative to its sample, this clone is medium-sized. CDR3 amino acids: CASSIVRGTEAFF. The CDR3 DNA is TGTGCCAGTAGTATAGTCCGGGGCACTGAAGCTTTCTTT. V gene TRBV19 combines with J gene TRBJ1-1; D not resolved. V was cut by 1 base and J by 4 bases, with 7 bases left in between. Germline CDR1 reads LNHDA; CDR2 reads SQIVND (reference sequence). The CDR3 loop spans 13 amino acids.

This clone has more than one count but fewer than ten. In DNA, the CDR3 is TGTGCCAGCAACCCCCGCGGCGGGGAGCTGTTTTTT. This codes for CASNPRGGELFF. The V and J genes are TRBV6-5 and TRBJ2-2; no definite D call. The CDR3 sequence is 12 residues long. Trimming shortened V by 7 bases and J by 7 bases, and 10 bases separated the two germline ends. Germline CDR1 is MNHEY and CDR2 is SVGAGI.

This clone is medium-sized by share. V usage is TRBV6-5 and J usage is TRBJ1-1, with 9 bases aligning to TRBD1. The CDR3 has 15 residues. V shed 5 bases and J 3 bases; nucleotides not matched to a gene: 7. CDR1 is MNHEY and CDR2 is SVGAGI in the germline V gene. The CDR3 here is CASSLYRGPDTEAFF. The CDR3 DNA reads TGTGCCAGCAGTCTCTACAGGGGGCCGGACACTGAAGCTTTCTTT.

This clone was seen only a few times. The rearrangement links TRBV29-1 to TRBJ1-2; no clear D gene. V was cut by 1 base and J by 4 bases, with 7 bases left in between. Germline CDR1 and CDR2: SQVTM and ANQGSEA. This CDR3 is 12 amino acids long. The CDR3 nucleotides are TGCAGCGTTGAAGCGGGAGGCTATGGCTACACCTTC. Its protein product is CSVEAGGYGYTF.

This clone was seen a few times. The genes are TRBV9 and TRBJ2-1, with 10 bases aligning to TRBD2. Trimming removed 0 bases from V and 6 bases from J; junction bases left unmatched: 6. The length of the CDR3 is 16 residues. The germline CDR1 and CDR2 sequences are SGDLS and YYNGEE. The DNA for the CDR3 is TGTGCCAGCAGCGTAGTGGGTGGACTAGCGGTCAATGAGCAGTTCTTC. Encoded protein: CASSVVGGLAVNEQFF.

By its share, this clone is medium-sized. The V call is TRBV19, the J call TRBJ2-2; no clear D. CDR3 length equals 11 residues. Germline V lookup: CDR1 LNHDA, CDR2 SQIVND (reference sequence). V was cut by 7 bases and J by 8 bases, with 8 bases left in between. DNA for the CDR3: TGTGCCAGTACCAGAAGTGGGGAGCTGTTTTTT. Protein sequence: CASTRSGELFF.

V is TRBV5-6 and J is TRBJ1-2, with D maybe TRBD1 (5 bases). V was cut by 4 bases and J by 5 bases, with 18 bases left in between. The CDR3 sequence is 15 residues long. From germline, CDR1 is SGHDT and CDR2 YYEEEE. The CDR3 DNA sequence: TGTGCCAGCAGCCTTGTAAGGGCTGACAGTTATGGCTACACCTTC. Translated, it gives CASSLVRADSYGYTF. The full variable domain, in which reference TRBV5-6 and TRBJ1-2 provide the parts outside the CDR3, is DAGVTQSPTHLIKTRGQQVTLRCSPKSGHDTVSWYQQALGQGPQFIFQYYEEEERQRGNFPDRFSGHQFPNYSSELNVNALLLGDSALYLCASSLVRADSYGYTFGSGTRLTVV.

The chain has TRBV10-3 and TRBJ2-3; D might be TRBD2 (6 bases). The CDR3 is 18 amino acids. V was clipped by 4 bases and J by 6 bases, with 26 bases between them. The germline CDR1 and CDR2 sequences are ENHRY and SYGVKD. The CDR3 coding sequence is TGTGCCATCAGTGGAAGATCAGCGGGTTATACCACAGATGATACGCAGTATTTT. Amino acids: CAISGRSAGYTTDDTQYF.

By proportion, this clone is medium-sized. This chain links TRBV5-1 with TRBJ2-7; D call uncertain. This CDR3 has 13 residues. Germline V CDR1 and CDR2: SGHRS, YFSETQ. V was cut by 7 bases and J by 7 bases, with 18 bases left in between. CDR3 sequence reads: CASRPAAFREQYF. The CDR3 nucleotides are TGCGCCAGCCGCCCGGCTGCCTTCAGGGAGCAGTACTTC.

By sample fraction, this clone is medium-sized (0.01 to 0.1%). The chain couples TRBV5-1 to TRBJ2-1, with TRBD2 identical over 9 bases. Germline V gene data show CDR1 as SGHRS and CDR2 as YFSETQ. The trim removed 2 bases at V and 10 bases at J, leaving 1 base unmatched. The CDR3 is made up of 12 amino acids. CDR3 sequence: CASSFGLAEQFF. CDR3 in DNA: TGCGCCAGCAGCTTTGGACTAGCGGAGCAGTTCTTC.

The CDR3 region has the DNA TGTGCCAGCACCCCCTCGAGGGGGCAAGAGACCCAGTACTTC. Protein product: CASTPSRGQETQYF. The rearrangement links TRBV11-1 to TRBJ2-5, with D maybe TRBD1 (6 bases). V lost 7 bases to trimming and J lost 2 bases, with 14 bases between them. The length of the CDR3 is 14 residues. Germline V gives CDR1 SGHAT, CDR2 FQDESV (reference sequence).

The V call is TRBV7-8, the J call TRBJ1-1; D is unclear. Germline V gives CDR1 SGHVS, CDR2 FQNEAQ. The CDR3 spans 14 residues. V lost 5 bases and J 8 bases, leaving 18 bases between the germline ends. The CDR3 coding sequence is TGTGCCAGCAGCCAAATGAGGAGTGGCGGGGAAGCTTTCTTT. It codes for CASSQMRSGGEAFF. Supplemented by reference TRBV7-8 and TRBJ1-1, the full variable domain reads GAGVSQSPRYKVAKRGQDVALRCDPISGHVSLFWYQQALGQGPEFLTYFQNEAQLDKSGLPSDRFFAERPEGSVSTLKIQRTQQEDSAVYLCASSQMRSGGEAFFGQGTRLTVV.

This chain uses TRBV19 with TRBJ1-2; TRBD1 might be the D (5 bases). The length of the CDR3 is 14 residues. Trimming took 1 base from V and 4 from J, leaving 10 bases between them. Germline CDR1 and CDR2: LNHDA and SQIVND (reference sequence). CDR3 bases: TGTGCCAGTAGTATAGTAACAGGCTCCTATGGCTACACCTTC. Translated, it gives CASSIVTGSYGYTF.

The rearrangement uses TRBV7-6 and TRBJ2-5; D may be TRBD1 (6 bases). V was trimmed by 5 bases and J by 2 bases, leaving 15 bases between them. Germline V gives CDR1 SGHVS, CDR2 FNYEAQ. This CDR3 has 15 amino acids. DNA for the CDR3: TGTGCCAGCAGCCAAATCACAGGGCCTCAAGAGACCCAGTACTTC. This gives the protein CASSQITGPQETQYF.

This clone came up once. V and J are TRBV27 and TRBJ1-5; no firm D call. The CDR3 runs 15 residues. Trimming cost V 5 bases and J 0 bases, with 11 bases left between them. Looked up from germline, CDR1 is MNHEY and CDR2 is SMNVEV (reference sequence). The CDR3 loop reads CASSTKSVSNQPQHF. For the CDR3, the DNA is TGTGCCAGCAGTACGAAGTCGGTTAGCAATCAGCCCCAGCATTTT.

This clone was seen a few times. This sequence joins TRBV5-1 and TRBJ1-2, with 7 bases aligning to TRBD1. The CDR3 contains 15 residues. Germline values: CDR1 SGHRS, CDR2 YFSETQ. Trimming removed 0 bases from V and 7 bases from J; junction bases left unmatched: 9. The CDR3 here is CASSLAGRGYSGYTF. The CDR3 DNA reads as TGCGCCAGCAGCTTGGCGGGCAGGGGGTACAGTGGCTACACCTTC. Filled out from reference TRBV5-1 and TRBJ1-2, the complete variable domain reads KAGVTQTPRYLIKTRGQQVTLSCSPISGHRSVSWYQQTPGQGLQFLFEYFSETQRNKGNFPGRFSGRQFSNSRSEMNVSTLELGDSALYLCASSLAGRGYSGYTFGSGTRLTVV.

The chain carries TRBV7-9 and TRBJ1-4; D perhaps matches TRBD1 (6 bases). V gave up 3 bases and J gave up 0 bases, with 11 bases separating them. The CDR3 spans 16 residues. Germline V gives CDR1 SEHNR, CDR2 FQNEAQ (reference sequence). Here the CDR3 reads CASSLAGGPTNEKLFF. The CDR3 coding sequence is TGTGCCAGCAGCTTGGCGGGGGGGCCAACTAATGAAAAACTGTTTTTT.

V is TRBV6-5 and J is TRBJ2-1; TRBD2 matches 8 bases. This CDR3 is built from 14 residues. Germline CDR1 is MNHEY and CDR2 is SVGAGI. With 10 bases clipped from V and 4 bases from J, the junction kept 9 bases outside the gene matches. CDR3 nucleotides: TGTGCCACCGCCGGGCTAGCGGGTTACAATGAGCAGTTCTTC. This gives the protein CATAGLAGYNEQFF.